The 18 T cell receptor beta chains presented below share a single source sample, sequenced in a study of blood T cell repertoires in COVID-19. Generated by immunoSEQ multiplex PCR, the TCRdb table keeps only in-frame clones and is missing some. The table has roughly 100,000 clones, about four fifths seen once; the top ten hold approximately 15%. The sequenced sample was peripheral blood. All receptors come from a woman of 80 years or more with acute or convalescent COVID-19.

The V and J genes are TRBV5-1 and TRBJ2-2; 7 bases map to TRBD2. The germline CDR1 and CDR2 sequences are SGHRS and YFSETQ. CDR3 length: 16 residues. V was pared by 3 bases and J by 4 bases, with 9 bases of the junction left unmatched. DNA for the CDR3: TGCGCCAGCAGCTCCGTGAGGACTAGGAGCACCGGGGAGCTGTTTTTT. This codes for CASSSVRTRSTGELFF. Based on the CDR3 plus reference TRBV5-1 and TRBJ2-2, the full variable domain is KAGVTQTPRYLIKTRGQQVTLSCSPISGHRSVSWYQQTPGQGLQFLFEYFSETQRNKGNFPGRFSGRQFSNSRSEMNVSTLELGDSALYLCASSSVRTRSTGELFFGEGSRLTVL.

The chain recombines TRBV5-1 with TRBJ1-2, with D possibly being TRBD1 (5 bases). The CDR3 is made up of 14 amino acids. Germline lookup yields CDR1 SGHRS and CDR2 YFSETQ. Trimming took off 0 bases at V and 2 bases at J, with 8 bases between the two ends. The CDR3 protein is CASSLEGRNYGYTF. CDR3 coding DNA: TGCGCCAGCAGCTTGGAGGGGAGGAACTATGGCTACACCTTC.

The chain combines TRBV5-1 with TRBJ1-1, with 9 bases fitting TRBD1. The V and J ends lost 4 bases and 3 bases, in that order; junction bases with no gene match: 1. This CDR3 contains 13 residues. Germline lookup yields CDR1 SGHRS and CDR2 YFSETQ. CDR3 in DNA: TGCGCCAGCAGCAGACAGGGGGACACTGAAGCTTTCTTT. This encodes CASSRQGDTEAFF.

This clone was picked up a small number of times. The chain has TRBV5-5 and TRBJ1-2; 7 positions match TRBD1. The CDR3 extends over 15 amino acids. Germline V gene lookup returns CDR1 SGHKS and CDR2 YYEKEE (reference sequence). Trimming removed 1 base from V and 3 bases from J; junction bases left unmatched: 6. The CDR3 region is CASSLLAGGDYGYTF. The CDR3 DNA reads TGTGCCAGCAGCTTGCTGGCAGGGGGAGACTATGGCTACACCTTC.

The chain recombines TRBV20-1 with TRBJ2-3; D possibly corresponds to TRBD2 (7 bases). Trimming removed 3 bases from V and 3 bases from J, with 13 bases in between. Germline V gene data show CDR1 as DFQATT and CDR2 as SNEGSKA (reference sequence). CDR3 length: 14 residues. CDR3 nucleotide sequence: TGCAGTGCTAGTCAGGGGACTACGACAGATACGCAGTATTTT. As protein: CSASQGTTTDTQYF.

This clone was observed once. The chain links TRBV6-2 or TRBV6-3 to TRBJ2-2; D not resolved. The CDR3 has 13 amino acids. Germline CDR1 is MNHEY and CDR2 is SVGEGT. V shed 4 bases and J shed 2 bases, with 5 bases lying between them. The DNA of the CDR3 is TGTGCCAGCAGTTGGCACAACACCGGGGAGCTGTTTTTT. Translated, it gives CASSWHNTGELFF.

The sample holds a few counts of this clone. This chain joins TRBV11-3 and TRBJ1-3, with D possibly being TRBD1 (5 bases). This CDR3 is built from 13 residues. From germline, CDR1 is SGHNT and CDR2 YENEEA. V lost 3 bases, J lost 3 bases, and 6 bases lay in between. The CDR3 sequence: CASSFRGGNTIYF. Here the CDR3 DNA reads TGTGCCAGCAGCTTTAGGGGTGGAAACACCATATATTTT. Together with reference TRBV11-3 and TRBJ1-3, the CDR3 gives the full variable domain: EAGVVQSPRYKIIEKKQPVAFWCNPISGHNTLYWYLQNLGQGPELLIRYENEEAVDDSQLPKDRFSAERLKGVDSTLKIQPAELGDSAVYLCASSFRGGNTIYFGEGSWLTVV.

V and J are TRBV15 and TRBJ2-1, with unresolved D. The CDR3 spans 13 residues. V was clipped by 0 bases and J by 5 bases, with 5 bases between them. Germline V gene sequence: CDR1 LNHNV, CDR2 YYDKDF (reference sequence). CDR3 sequence reads: CATSRDLNNEQFF. DNA for the CDR3: TGTGCCACCAGCAGAGATTTAAACAATGAGCAGTTCTTC.

This chain links TRBV7-2 with TRBJ1-1; D perhaps matches TRBD1 (6 bases). Looked up from germline, CDR1 is SGHTA and CDR2 is FQGNSA. The CDR3 is made up of 14 amino acids. With 5 bases removed from V and 2 bases from J, the gap between germline ends came to 12 bases. The CDR3: CASSPDSLNTEAFF. The CDR3, as DNA: TGTGCCAGCAGCCCGGACAGCCTTAACACTGAAGCTTTCTTT.

The sample holds one count of this clone. The chain carries TRBV15 and TRBJ1-5; D uncertain. There are 14 residues in the CDR3. Per germline, CDR1 LNHNV and CDR2 YYDKDF (reference sequence). Trimming cost V 1 base and J 4 bases, with 8 bases left between them. The CDR3 sequence: CATSRAPGNQPQHF. CDR3 nucleotides: TGTGCCACCAGCAGAGCACCGGGGAATCAGCCCCAGCATTTT.

This clone was recorded only once. This sequence joins TRBV15 and TRBJ2-5, with 9 bases matching TRBD1. Germline values: CDR1 LNHNV, CDR2 YYDKDF (reference sequence). Trimming at V came to 4 bases and at J to 5 bases, leaving 2 bases not matched to a gene. The CDR3 spans 13 residues. The CDR3 DNA is TGTGCCACCAGCACGGGACAGGGCGAGACCCAGTACTTC. It translates to CATSTGQGETQYF.

This clone is a singleton in its sample. This sequence joins TRBV28 and TRBJ1-3; TRBD1 matches 9 bases. After removal of 4 bases from V and 4 bases from J, the junction contained 8 bases not matched to a gene. The CDR3 sequence is 16 residues long. Germline CDR1 reads MDHEN; CDR2 reads SYDVKM. The CDR3, as DNA: TGTGCCAGCAGTTCTCCGACAGGGGGGGGCGGAAACACCATATATTTT. Its protein product is CASSSPTGGGGNTIYF.

The chain combines TRBV4-2 with TRBJ2-2; 8 positions match TRBD2. Germline V lookup: CDR1 LGHNA, CDR2 YNFKEQ. V lost 3 bases to trimming and J lost 7 bases; unmatched junction nucleotides: 16. The CDR3 is 18 residues long. CDR3 nucleotide sequence: TGTGCCAGCAGCCAGTTCACCGGGACTAGGGGCCAGAGCGGGGAGCTGTTTTTT. Residues: CASSQFTGTRGQSGELFF.

The chain recombines TRBV3-1 (or the pseudogene TRBV3-2) with TRBJ2-7, with D possibly being TRBD2 (5 bases). The germline CDR1 and CDR2 sequences are LGHDT and YNNKEL (reference sequence). V lost 9 bases and J lost 2, with 8 bases in between. The CDR3 contains 11 residues. CDR3: CARTGTYEQYV. The CDR3 DNA is TGTGCCAGGACGGGAACCTACGAGCAGTACGTC.

This rearrangement joins TRBV5-5 to TRBJ2-7; the D gene is possibly TRBD1 (5 bases). V dropped 2 bases and J dropped 1 base, with 16 bases sitting between them. This CDR3 has 16 amino acids. Germline V gives CDR1 SGHKS, CDR2 YYEKEE (reference sequence). In DNA, the CDR3 is TGTGCCAGCAGCTTTAGGGGTATCTCTTTATCCTACGAGCAGTACTTC. It encodes CASSFRGISLSYEQYF.

The chain uses TRBV6-1 and TRBJ1-2; D gene ambiguous. In germline, CDR1 is MNHNS, CDR2 SASEGT. There are 12 residues in the CDR3. The V and J ends lost 3 bases and 8 bases respectively, with 10 bases between them. CDR3 sequence reads: CASSDGLGGYTF. The CDR3, as DNA: TGTGCCAGCAGTGACGGCCTAGGCGGCTACACCTTC.

The chain has TRBV6-5 and TRBJ2-5, with D possibly TRBD1 on 5 matching bases. From germline, CDR1 is MNHEY and CDR2 SVGAGI. The CDR3 runs to 15 residues. The ends were cut back, 7 bases at V and 1 base at J, with 16 bases in the middle. CDR3 DNA: TGTGCCAGCAAGATCTTAACAGGCCCCCAAGAGACCCAGTACTTC. Its translation is CASKILTGPQETQYF.

The chain carries TRBV11-2 and TRBJ2-5, with D perhaps TRBD1 (6 bases). The V gene's germline CDR1 is SGHAT and CDR2 FQNNGV. The CDR3 is 14 residues long. V lost 1 base, J lost 7 bases, and 13 bases lay in between. DNA for the CDR3: TGTGCCAGCAGCTTAGGGGCAGGGGCTGTGACCCAGTACTTC. Amino acids: CASSLGAGAVTQYF.